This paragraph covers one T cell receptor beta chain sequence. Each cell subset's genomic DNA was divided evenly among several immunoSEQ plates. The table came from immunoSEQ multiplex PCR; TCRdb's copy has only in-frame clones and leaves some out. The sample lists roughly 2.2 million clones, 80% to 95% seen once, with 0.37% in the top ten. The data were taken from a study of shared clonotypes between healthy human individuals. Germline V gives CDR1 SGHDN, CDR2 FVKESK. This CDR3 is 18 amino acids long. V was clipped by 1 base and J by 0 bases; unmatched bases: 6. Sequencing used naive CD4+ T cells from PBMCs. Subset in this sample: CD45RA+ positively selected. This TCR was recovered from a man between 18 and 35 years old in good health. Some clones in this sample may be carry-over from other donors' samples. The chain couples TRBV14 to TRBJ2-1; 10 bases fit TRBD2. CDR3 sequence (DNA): TGTGCCAGCAGCCAAGGACGTACTAGCGGGATCTCCTACAATGAGCAGTTCTTC. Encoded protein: CASSQGRTSGISYNEQFF.